One sample yielded the 19 T cell receptor beta chains listed below, sequenced in a study of blood T cell repertoires in COVID-19. Sequencing used immunoSEQ multiplex PCR; TCRdb keeps in-frame clones, though not all of them. The sample includes about 210,000 clones, 70% to 90% of them seen just once. The sequenced sample consisted of peripheral blood. Receptor source: a woman of 80 years or more with acute or convalescent COVID-19.

The chain is built from TRBV27 and TRBJ2-1; TRBD2 aligns across 11 bases. In germline, CDR1 is MNHEY, CDR2 SMNVEV (reference sequence). There are 13 residues in the CDR3. The V and J ends lost 6 bases and 10 bases, in that order; junction bases with no gene match: 5. This CDR3 is CASRRLAGKEQFF. The CDR3 DNA reads TGTGCCAGCAGGCGACTAGCGGGAAAAGAGCAGTTCTTC.

The genes are TRBV2 and TRBJ1-1; D may be TRBD1 (5 bases). Germline CDR1 and CDR2: SNHLY and FYNNEI. V lost 5 bases to trimming and J lost 3 bases, with 19 bases between them. This CDR3 spans 16 amino acids. CDR3: CASSSGSQKGYTEAFF. CDR3 DNA: TGTGCCAGCAGTTCCGGGTCACAAAAGGGGTACACTGAAGCTTTCTTT.

V and J are TRBV11-2 and TRBJ1-1; D remains ambiguous. The ends were cut back, 1 base at V and 7 bases at J, with 10 bases in the middle. The CDR3 sequence is 13 residues long. Germline values: CDR1 SGHAT, CDR2 FQNNGV. The CDR3 loop is CASSLGSLDEAFF. DNA for the CDR3: TGTGCCAGCAGCTTAGGTTCCCTAGATGAAGCTTTCTTT.

For the CDR3, the DNA is TGTGCCAGTAACCCTCAGACAGGCTACACTGAAGCTTTCTTT. Translation: CASNPQTGYTEAFF. The chain combines TRBV19 with TRBJ1-1; tentatively, D is TRBD1 (6 bases). This CDR3 is built from 14 residues. Deletions cut 7 bases from V and 3 bases from J, with 15 bases between. Germline CDR1 LNHDA, CDR2 SQIVND (reference sequence).

The V call is TRBV7-9, the J call TRBJ1-2; D gene ambiguous. The CDR3 has 12 amino acids. Germline CDR1 reads SEHNR; CDR2 reads FQNEAQ (reference sequence). Between the trimmed V and J ends, which lost 1 base and 5 bases, there was a span of 5 bases. CDR3 sequence (DNA): TGTGCCAGCAGCTTAGGCGATTATGGCTACACCTTC. It is translated as CASSLGDYGYTF. The full variable domain, with the rest looked up from reference TRBV7-9 and TRBJ1-2, is DTGVSQNPRHKITKRGQNVTFRCDPISEHNRLYWYRQTLGQGPEFLTYFQNEAQLEKSRLLSDRFSAERPKGSFSTLEIQRTEQGDSAMYLCASSLGDYGYTFGSGTRLTVV.

This chain connects TRBV28 to TRBJ1-2; 7 bases are a match to TRBD1. The germline gives CDR1 MDHEN, CDR2 SYDVKM. This CDR3 region has 15 residues. J gave up 4 bases and V 5 bases, and 10 bases lay outside the gene matches. CDR3 region: CASSAPAGQIYGYTF. The CDR3, as DNA: TGTGCCAGCAGTGCGCCCGCGGGACAGATCTATGGCTACACCTTC.

The J gene is TRBJ2-7, the V gene TRBV19; 9 nucleotides match TRBD2. The V gene end was trimmed by 9 bases and the J gene end by 2 bases; junction bases not matched to a gene: 5. Germline lookup yields CDR1 LNHDA and CDR2 SQIVND (reference sequence). The CDR3 contains 13 residues. The CDR3 sequence: CARRLAEPYEQYF. DNA for the CDR3: TGTGCCAGGAGACTAGCGGAACCCTACGAGCAGTACTTC.

V is TRBV10-2 and J is TRBJ2-3, with TRBD1 as a possible D gene (6 bases). V was trimmed by 3 bases and J by 3 bases, leaving 10 bases between them. This CDR3 region has 14 residues. Germline CDR1 is WSHSY and CDR2 is SAAADI. The CDR3 DNA reads TGCGCCAGCAGTGATCTGGGGGCAACAGATACGCAGTATTTT. It is translated as CASSDLGATDTQYF.

The J gene is TRBJ2-1, the V gene TRBV6-1; 12 positions agree with TRBD2. CDR3 length: 21 residues. J lost 2 bases, V lost 2 bases, and 16 bases had no gene match. The germline CDR1 and CDR2 sequences are MNHNS and SASEGT. The CDR3 is CASSEKGTFASGRAAYNEQFF. Written as DNA, the CDR3 is TGTGCCAGCAGTGAAAAAGGGACCTTTGCTAGCGGGAGGGCGGCCTACAATGAGCAGTTCTTC.

The chain combines TRBV4-3 with TRBJ1-1, with 7 bases aligning to TRBD1. The length of the CDR3 is 14 residues. V lost 1 base to trimming and J lost 5 bases; unmatched junction nucleotides: 4. CDR1 LGHNA and CDR2 YSLEER come from the germline V gene. Written as DNA, the CDR3 is TGCGCCAGCAGCCAAGTGACAGGGTCGACTGAAGCTTTCTTT. Its translation: CASSQVTGSTEAFF.

The DNA for the CDR3 is TGTGCCAGCAGCGCCACCGGGACAGGGGTGGGCGAGCAGTACTTC. As protein: CASSATGTGVGEQYF. The chain joins TRBV9 to TRBJ2-7, with 10 bases fitting TRBD1. The CDR3 runs to 15 residues. CDR1 is SGDLS, CDR2 YYNGEE, per germline. Germline trimming cut 3 bases from V and 6 bases from J; bases unmatched to any gene: 9.

The chain joins TRBV24-1 to TRBJ2-1, with 9 bases matching TRBD2. Germline-derived CDR1 and CDR2 are KGHDR and SFDVKD. The junction had 7 bases not matched to a gene; V was cut back by 4 bases and J by 4 bases. The CDR3 loop spans 16 amino acids. This CDR3 is CATSEQTSGLYNEQFF. The CDR3 DNA reads TGTGCCACCAGTGAACAGACTAGCGGACTATACAATGAGCAGTTCTTC.

The V gene is TRBV6-5, the J gene TRBJ1-2; D is unresolved. V lost 7 bases, J lost 4 bases, and 19 bases lay in between. This CDR3 spans 15 amino acids. Germline V lookup: CDR1 MNHEY, CDR2 SVGAGI. CDR3 amino acids: CASIRNNLGFYGYTF. The CDR3 region has the DNA TGTGCCAGCATCAGGAATAACCTCGGCTTCTATGGCTACACCTTC.

The gene calls are TRBV5-1 and TRBJ2-7; a weak D match, TRBD1 (6 bases). This CDR3 has 14 amino acids. V shed 5 bases and J shed 6 bases, with 18 bases lying between them. CDR1 and CDR2 (germline): SGHRS, YFSETQ. DNA for the CDR3: TGCGCCAGCAGGACCGCTTCCGGGACACTCGAGCAGTACTTC. It is translated as CASRTASGTLEQYF. The full variable domain, completed using reference TRBV5-1 and TRBJ2-7, is KAGVTQTPRYLIKTRGQQVTLSCSPISGHRSVSWYQQTPGQGLQFLFEYFSETQRNKGNFPGRFSGRQFSNSRSEMNVSTLELGDSALYLCASRTASGTLEQYFGPGTRLTVT.

This clone was seen just once. The chain is built from TRBV28 and TRBJ1-2, with 11 positions matching TRBD1. V dropped 5 bases and J dropped 2; count of bases not matched to a gene: 4. The CDR3 has 15 residues. Germline V CDR1 and CDR2: MDHEN, SYDVKM. The CDR3 loop reads CASSRWTGGNYGYTF. The CDR3 nucleotides read TGTGCCAGCAGTAGGTGGACAGGGGGCAACTATGGCTACACCTTC.

The gene calls are TRBV5-1 and TRBJ1-4; D possibly corresponds to TRBD1 (6 bases). The V gene's germline CDR1 is SGHRS and CDR2 YFSETQ. The CDR3 sequence is 13 residues long. Trimming removed 5 bases from V and 8 bases from J, with 13 bases in between. This CDR3 is CASRAGVEEKLFF. The CDR3 bases are TGCGCCAGCAGAGCAGGGGTGGAAGAAAAACTGTTTTTT.

Comment on this clone: Germline and junction disagree at one end, which may indicate a read error. The chain recombines TRBV7-7 with TRBJ2-4; 8 bases fit TRBD1. The CDR3 runs 15 residues. Germline lookup yields CDR1 SSHAT and CDR2 FNYEAQ (reference sequence). CDR3 residues: CASSYCRDRKNIQYF. The DNA of the CDR3 is TGTGCTAGCAGCTATTGCCGGGACAGGAAAAACATTCAGTACTTC.

This clone was recorded once. The rearrangement links TRBV5-1 to TRBJ2-2, with 12 bases matching TRBD2. The CDR3 extends over 17 amino acids. Germline V gene sequence: CDR1 SGHRS, CDR2 YFSETQ. With V trimmed by 0 bases and J by 7 bases, 7 bases remained unmatched. In DNA, the CDR3 is TGCGCCAGCAGCTTGGTTTTGTCACTAGCGGGAGGCGGGGAGCTGTTTTTT. Translation gives CASSLVLSLAGGGELFF.

CDR3 bases: TGCAGTGCCAGGGGGCCCAATGAGCAGTTCTTC. This gives the protein CSARGPNEQFF. This chain joins TRBV20-1 and TRBJ2-1; TRBD1 matches 8 bases. CDR1 and CDR2 from the germline V gene are DFQATT and SNEGSKA (reference sequence). Trimming took 6 bases from V and 6 from J; bases not matched to a gene: 1. The CDR3 runs to 11 residues.